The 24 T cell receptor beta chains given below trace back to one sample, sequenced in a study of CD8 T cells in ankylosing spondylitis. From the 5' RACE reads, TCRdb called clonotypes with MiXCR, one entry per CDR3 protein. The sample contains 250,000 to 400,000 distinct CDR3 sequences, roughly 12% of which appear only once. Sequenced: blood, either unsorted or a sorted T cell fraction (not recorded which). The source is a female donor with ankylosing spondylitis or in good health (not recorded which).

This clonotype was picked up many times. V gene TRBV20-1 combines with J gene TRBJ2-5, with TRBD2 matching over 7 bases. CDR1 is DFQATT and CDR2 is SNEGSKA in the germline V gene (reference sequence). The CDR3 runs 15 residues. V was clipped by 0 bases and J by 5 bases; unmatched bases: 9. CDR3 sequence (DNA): TGCAGTGCTAGAGATGGAGCGGGGTCAGGGGAGACCCAGTACTTC. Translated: CSARDGAGSGETQYF.

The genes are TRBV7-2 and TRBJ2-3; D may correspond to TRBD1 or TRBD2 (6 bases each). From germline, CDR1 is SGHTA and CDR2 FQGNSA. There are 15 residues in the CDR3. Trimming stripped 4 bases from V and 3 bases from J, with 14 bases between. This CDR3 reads CASSSDRGRTDTQYF. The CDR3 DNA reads TGTGCCAGCAGCTCCGACCGGGGGCGAACAGATACGCAGTATTTT.

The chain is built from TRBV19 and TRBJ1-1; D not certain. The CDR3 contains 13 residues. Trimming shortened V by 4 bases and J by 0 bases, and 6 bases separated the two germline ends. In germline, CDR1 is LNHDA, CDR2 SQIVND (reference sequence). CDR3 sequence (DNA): TGTGCCAGTAGTAGCTACATGAACACTGAAGCTTTCTTT. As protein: CASSSYMNTEAFF.

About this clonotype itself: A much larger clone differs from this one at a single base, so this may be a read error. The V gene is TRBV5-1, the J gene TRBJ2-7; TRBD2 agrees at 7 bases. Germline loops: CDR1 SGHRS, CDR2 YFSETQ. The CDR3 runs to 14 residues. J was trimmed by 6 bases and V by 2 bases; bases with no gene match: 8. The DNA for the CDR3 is TGCGCCAGCAGCTTCGAGGCGGGAGCAAGCGAGCAGTACTTC. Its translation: CASSFEAGASEQYF.

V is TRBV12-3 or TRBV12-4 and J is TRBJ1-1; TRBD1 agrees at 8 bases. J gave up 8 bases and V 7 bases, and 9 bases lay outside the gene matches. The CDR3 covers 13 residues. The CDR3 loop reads CASKGKQGAEAFF. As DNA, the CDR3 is TGTGCCAGCAAAGGGAAGCAGGGGGCCGAAGCTTTCTTT.

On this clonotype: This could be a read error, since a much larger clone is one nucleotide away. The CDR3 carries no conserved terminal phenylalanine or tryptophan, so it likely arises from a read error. CDR3 nucleotides: TGTGCCAGCAGTTGGACGGAGTTGAACACCGGGGAGCTGTTTTAT. Protein sequence: CASSWTELNTGELFY. The rearrangement joins TRBV6-5 to TRBJ2-2; no reliable D call. Trimming removed 4 bases at V and 1 base at J, with 10 bases between. CDR3 size: 15 residues. CDR1 and CDR2 (germline): MNHEY, SVGAGI.

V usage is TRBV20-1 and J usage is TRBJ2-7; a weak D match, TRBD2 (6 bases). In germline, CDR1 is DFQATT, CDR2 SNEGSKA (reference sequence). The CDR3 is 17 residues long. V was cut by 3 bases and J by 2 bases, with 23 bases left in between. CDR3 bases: TGCAGTGCTAGTAGAGTGGCCAGGGTAGCGGCCCCCTACGAGCAGTACTTC. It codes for CSASRVARVAAPYEQYF.

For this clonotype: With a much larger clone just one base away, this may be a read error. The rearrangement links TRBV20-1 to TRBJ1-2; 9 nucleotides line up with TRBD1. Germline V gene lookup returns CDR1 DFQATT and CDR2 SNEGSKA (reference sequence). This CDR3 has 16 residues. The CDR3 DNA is TGCAGTGCTAGAGGGGGACAGGGCCCGATTAACTATGGCTACCCCTTC. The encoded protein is CSARGGQGPINYGYPF.

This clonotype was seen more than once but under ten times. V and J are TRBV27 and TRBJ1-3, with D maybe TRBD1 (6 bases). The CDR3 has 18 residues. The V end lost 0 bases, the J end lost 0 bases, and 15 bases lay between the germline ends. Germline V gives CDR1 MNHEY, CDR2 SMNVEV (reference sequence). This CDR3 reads CASSLSGGGGLSGNTIYF. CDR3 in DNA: TGTGCCAGCAGTTTATCAGGAGGGGGGGGACTCTCTGGAAACACCATATATTTT.

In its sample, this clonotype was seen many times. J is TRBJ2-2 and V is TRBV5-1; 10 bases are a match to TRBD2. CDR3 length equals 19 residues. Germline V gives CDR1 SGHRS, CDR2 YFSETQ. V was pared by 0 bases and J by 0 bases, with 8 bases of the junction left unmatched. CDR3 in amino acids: CASSLGIPGLASNTGELFF. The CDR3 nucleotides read TGCGCCAGCAGCTTGGGCATCCCGGGACTAGCGTCGAACACCGGGGAGCTGTTTTTT.

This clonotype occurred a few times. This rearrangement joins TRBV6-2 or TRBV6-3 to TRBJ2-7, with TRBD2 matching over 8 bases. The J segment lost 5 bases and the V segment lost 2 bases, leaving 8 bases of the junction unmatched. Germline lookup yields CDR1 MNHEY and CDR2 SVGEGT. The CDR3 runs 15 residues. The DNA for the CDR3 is TGTGCCAGCAGTTACGGTGTAGCGGGGAACGACGAGCAGTACTTC. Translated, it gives CASSYGVAGNDEQYF.

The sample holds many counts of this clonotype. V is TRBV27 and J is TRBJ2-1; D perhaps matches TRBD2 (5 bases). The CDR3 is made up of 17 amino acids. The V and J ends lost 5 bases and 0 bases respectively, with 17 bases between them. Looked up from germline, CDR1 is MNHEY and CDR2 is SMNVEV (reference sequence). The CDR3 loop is CASSPRLGGSSYNEQFF. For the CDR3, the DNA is TGTGCCAGCAGTCCACGGCTTGGAGGAAGCTCCTACAATGAGCAGTTCTTC.

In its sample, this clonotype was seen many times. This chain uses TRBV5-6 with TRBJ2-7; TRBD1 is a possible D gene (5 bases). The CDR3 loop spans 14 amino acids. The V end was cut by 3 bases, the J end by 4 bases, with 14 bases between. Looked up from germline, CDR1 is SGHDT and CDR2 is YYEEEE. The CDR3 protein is CASSSLDKNYEQYF. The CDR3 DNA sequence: TGTGCCAGCAGCTCGCTGGACAAAAATTACGAGCAGTACTTC. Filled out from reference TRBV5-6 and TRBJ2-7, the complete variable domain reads DAGVTQSPTHLIKTRGQQVTLRCSPKSGHDTVSWYQQALGQGPQFIFQYYEEEERQRGNFPDRFSGHQFPNYSSELNVNALLLGDSALYLCASSSLDKNYEQYFGPGTRLTVT.

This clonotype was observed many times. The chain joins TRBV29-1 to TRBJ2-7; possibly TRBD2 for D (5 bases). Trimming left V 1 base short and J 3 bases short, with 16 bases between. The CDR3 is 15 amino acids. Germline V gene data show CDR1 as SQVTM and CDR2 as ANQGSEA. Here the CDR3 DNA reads TGCAGCGTTGAAGCGAGGGTCAAGAATTACTACGAGCAGTACTTC. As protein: CSVEARVKNYYEQYF.

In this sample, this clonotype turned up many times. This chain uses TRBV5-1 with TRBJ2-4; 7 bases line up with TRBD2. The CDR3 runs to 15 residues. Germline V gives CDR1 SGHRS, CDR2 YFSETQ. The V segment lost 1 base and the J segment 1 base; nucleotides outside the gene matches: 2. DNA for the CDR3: TGCGCCAGCAGCTTGAGGGAGGGGGCCAAAAACATTCAGTACTTC. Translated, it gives CASSLREGAKNIQYF.

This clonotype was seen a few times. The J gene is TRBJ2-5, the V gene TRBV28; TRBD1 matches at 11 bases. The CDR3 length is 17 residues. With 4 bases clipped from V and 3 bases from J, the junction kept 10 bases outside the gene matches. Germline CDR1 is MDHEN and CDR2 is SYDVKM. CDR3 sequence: CASSSQDRGLLEETQYF. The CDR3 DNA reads TGTGCCAGCAGTTCCCAGGACAGGGGGCTTTTAGAAGAGACCCAGTACTTC.

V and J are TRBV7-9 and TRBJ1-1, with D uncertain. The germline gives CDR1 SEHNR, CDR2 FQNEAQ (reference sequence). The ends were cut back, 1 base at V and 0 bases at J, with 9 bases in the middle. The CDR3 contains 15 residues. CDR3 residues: CASSLERGMNTEAFF. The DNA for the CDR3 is TGTGCCAGCAGCTTAGAGCGAGGAATGAACACTGAAGCTTTCTTT.

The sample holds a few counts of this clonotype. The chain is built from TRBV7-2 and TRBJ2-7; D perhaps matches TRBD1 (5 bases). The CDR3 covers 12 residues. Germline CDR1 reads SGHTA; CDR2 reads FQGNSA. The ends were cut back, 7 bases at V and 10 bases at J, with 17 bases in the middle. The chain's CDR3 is CASTQGTGSQYF. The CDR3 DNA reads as TGTGCCAGCACCCAGGGTACAGGCTCTCAGTACTTC.

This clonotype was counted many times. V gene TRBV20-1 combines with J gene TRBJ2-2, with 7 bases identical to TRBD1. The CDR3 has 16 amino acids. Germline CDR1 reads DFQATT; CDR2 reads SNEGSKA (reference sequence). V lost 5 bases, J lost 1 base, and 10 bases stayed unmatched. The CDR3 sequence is CSAPGVRGQNTGELFF. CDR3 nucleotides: TGCAGTGCTCCTGGGGTAAGGGGGCAGAACACCGGGGAGCTGTTTTTT.

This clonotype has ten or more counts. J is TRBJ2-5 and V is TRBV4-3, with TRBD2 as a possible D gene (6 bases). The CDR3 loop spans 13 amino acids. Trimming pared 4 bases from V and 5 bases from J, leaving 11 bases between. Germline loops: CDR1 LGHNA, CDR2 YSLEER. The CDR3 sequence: CASSLSAGETQYF. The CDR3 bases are TGCGCCAGCAGCCTGTCTGCGGGGGAGACCCAGTACTTC.

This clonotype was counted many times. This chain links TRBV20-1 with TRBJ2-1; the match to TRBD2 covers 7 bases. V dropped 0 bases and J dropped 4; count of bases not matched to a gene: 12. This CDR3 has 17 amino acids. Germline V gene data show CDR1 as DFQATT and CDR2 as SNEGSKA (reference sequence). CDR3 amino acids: CSARDSGLAALYNEQFF. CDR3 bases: TGCAGTGCTAGAGATAGCGGGCTAGCGGCACTTTACAATGAGCAGTTCTTC.

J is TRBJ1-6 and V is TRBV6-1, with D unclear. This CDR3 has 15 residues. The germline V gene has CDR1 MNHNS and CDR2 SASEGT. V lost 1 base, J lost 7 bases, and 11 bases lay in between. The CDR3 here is CASSEGVPGNSPLHF. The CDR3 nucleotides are TGTGCCAGCAGTGAAGGAGTCCCCGGGAATTCACCCCTCCACTTT.

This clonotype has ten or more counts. CDR3 sequence: CASSRPGTSTDTQYF. The CDR3 coding sequence is TGTGCCAGCAGCCGCCCTGGGACCAGCACAGATACGCAGTATTTT. This chain uses TRBV4-2 with TRBJ2-3; D could derive from TRBD1 or TRBD2 (5 bases each). Germline CDR1 LGHNA, CDR2 YNFKEQ. V was cut by 4 bases and J by 0 bases, with 11 bases left in between. There are 15 residues in the CDR3.

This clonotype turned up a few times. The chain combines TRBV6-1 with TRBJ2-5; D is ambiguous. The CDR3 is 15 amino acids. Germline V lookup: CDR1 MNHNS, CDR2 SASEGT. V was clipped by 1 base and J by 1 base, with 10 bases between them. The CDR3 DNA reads TGTGCCAGCAGTGAAGAGTTCCGTCTCCAAGAGACCCAGTACTTC. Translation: CASSEEFRLQETQYF.